The TCR beta chain under discussion was sequenced for a study of blood T cell repertoires in COVID-19. Whole-study context: Acute and convalescent COVID-19 samples came from the United States, Italy and Spain. T cells, B-cell-depleted T cells, or PBMCs provided the cDNA or gDNA that served as material.

The junction had 10 bases not matched to a gene; V was cut back by 3 bases and J by 4 bases. The germline V gene encodes CDR1 KGHSH and CDR2 LQKENI. This CDR3 spans 16 amino acids. Authors' processing steps: Amplification with reference gene primers provided the estimates of nucleated cell counts. Some clones are missing from TCRdb's copy, which holds only in-frame ones; the method was immunoSEQ multiplex PCR. That table furnishes V, J and clone size, whereas the DNA furnished D and trimming. The repertoire includes approximately 82,000 clones, around 80% of them detected once, and approximately 6.8% sits in the top ten.

The sequence came from a man in his forties or fifties with active or convalescent COVID-19. Input material: peripheral blood. The gene calls are TRBV18 and TRBJ1-2, with 8 nucleotides matching TRBD1. The chain's CDR3 is CASSPPGQGQGYGYTF. The CDR3 nucleotides read TGTGCCAGCTCACCTCCCGGACAGGGCCAAGGCTATGGCTACACCTTC.